This passage covers 4 T cell receptor beta chains from one sample sequenced in a study of STAT5B mutations in CD4+ large granular lymphocyte leukemia. Only in-frame clones appear in the TCRdb table, and some are missing; sequencing was by immunoSEQ multiplex PCR. The data contain tens of thousands of clones, 85% of them singletons. Sequencing was done on a sample of CD4+ T cells from blood buffy coats. The receptors originated from a human donor in good health.

This chain joins TRBV7-2 and TRBJ2-3, with D perhaps TRBD2 (5 bases). Trimming took off 3 bases at V and 0 bases at J, with 10 bases between the two ends. The germline V gene encodes CDR1 SGHTA and CDR2 FQGNSA. The CDR3 sequence is 15 residues long. The chain's CDR3 is CASSLAGTSTDTQYF. In nucleotides, the CDR3 is TGTGCCAGCAGCTTGGCGGGCACTAGCACAGATACGCAGTATTTT.

The chain joins TRBV9 to TRBJ1-3; 9 positions agree with TRBD1. The CDR3 is 16 amino acids. Trimming took 0 bases from V and 2 from J; bases not matched to a gene: 3. Germline CDR1 reads SGDLS; CDR2 reads YYNGEE. The CDR3 protein is CASSVEQGAAGNTIYF. The CDR3, as DNA: TGTGCCAGCAGCGTAGAACAGGGGGCCGCTGGAAACACCATATATTTT.

CDR3: CASSFFGGSGTEAFF. The CDR3 DNA is TGTGCCAGCAGTTTTTTTGGGGGGTCCGGCACTGAAGCTTTCTTT. The chain recombines TRBV6-5 with TRBJ1-1, with a weak D call TRBD1 (5 bases). Germline values: CDR1 MNHEY, CDR2 SVGAGI. This CDR3 has 15 residues. Trimming pared 4 bases from V and 4 bases from J, leaving 16 bases between.

V and J are TRBV14 and TRBJ1-2; D gene uncertain. The CDR3 is 11 residues long. V was clipped by 4 bases and J by 8 bases, with 8 bases between them. Germline lookup yields CDR1 SGHDN and CDR2 FVKESK. The CDR3: CASSRGYGYTF. In DNA form, the CDR3 reads TGTGCCAGCAGCCGAGGGTACGGCTACACCTTC.